There are many counts of the clone carrying this TCR beta chain. TCRdb fed the RT-PCR reads into MiXCR, producing one record per CDR3 protein. The repertoire holds about 680,000 distinct CDR3 sequences, more than 13% seen once, with 3% to 4.5% in the top ten. The V gene's germline CDR1 is MNHEY and CDR2 SVGAGI. Trimming removed 6 bases at V and 9 bases at J, with 14 bases between. This CDR3 has 13 amino acids. The clonotype comes from a female donor in good health, serving as a healthy control. This chain uses TRBV6-5 with TRBJ2-2; D possibly corresponds to TRBD2 (6 bases). Input material: memory CD4+ T cells from blood. CDR3 in DNA: TGTGCCAGCAGGCCGGAGGGGTCTCGGGAGCTGTTTTTT. Its translation is CASRPEGSRELFF.